This T cell receptor beta chain was documented in a study of T cell repertoires in cytomegalovirus infection. TCRdb recomputed calls from the reads with MiXCR, one row per CDR3 protein. The repertoire holds more than 150,000 distinct CDR3 sequences, with approximately 20% as singletons. A few counts support this clonotype. With 2 bases clipped from V and 4 bases from J, the junction kept 6 bases outside the gene matches. The CDR3 has 14 amino acids. CDR1 is GTSNPN and CDR2 is SVGIG in the germline V gene (reference sequence). V is TRBV30 and J is TRBJ2-5; 8 nucleotides match TRBD2. The origin of this receptor is a human donor in good health (CMV status not recorded). Some clones in this sample may be carry-over from other donors' samples. The material sequenced was PBMCs. The CDR3: CAWSTSGRRETQYF. CDR3 in DNA: TGTGCCTGGAGTACGAGCGGGAGAAGAGAGACCCAGTACTTC.